This T cell receptor beta chain appears in the sequencing data of a study of T cell clonotyping in hematopoietic cell transplantation. Whole-study results and caveats: Few recipient clonotypes overlapped donors; over 95% were de novo at given depth.

The protocol was immunoSEQ multiplex PCR, while the TCRdb copy is restricted to in-frame clones and leaves out a portion. In the table there are about 12,000 clones, approximately 67% of which are singletons. Germline CDR1 SGHNT, CDR2 YYREEE (reference sequence). This CDR3 is built from 18 residues. Trimming cost V 0 bases and J 2 bases; bases outside gene matches: 6. Details on this clone: The antigen is unknown.

The gene calls are TRBV5-4 and TRBJ1-6; 9 bases map to TRBD1. The clonotype originates from a male patient between 60 and 69 years old who had an allogeneic stem cell transplant from an unrelated donor, so the T cells may come from the graft donor. Some clones in this sample may be carry-over from other donors' samples. Sample: peripheral blood mononuclear cells, taken 180 days after allogeneic stem cell transplant. The CDR3 DNA sequence: TGTGCCAGCAGCTTGGTCGGGACAGGGAACACCTATAATTCACCCCTCCACTTT. Its translation: CASSLVGTGNTYNSPLHF.